Below are 7 T cell receptor beta chains sequenced from a single sample in a study of OX40 agonist ivuxolimab in advanced cancers. Clones were sequenced by immunoSEQ multiplex PCR, and TCRdb holds only the in-frame ones, with some missing. The profile shows over 50,000 clones, roughly 90% of them singletons. The sample was CD4+ or CD8+ T cells sorted from blood, taken in a trial of the OX40 agonist ivuxolimab. The receptors derive from an adult with an advanced solid tumor such as melanoma, head and neck, liver or kidney cancer.

The chain employs TRBV11-3 and TRBJ1-5; D is possibly TRBD1 (5 bases). Germline assignment: CDR1 SGHNT and CDR2 YENEEA. The CDR3 has 13 amino acids. Trimming shortened V by 5 bases and J by 7 bases, and 12 bases separated the two germline ends. CDR3 coding DNA: TGTGCCAGCAGCCGAGGGGCGGGGCAGCCCCAGCATTTT. This gives the protein CASSRGAGQPQHF.

This chain links TRBV5-8 with TRBJ2-5, with D unresolved. Trimming removed 0 bases from V and 4 bases from J, with 10 bases in between. The CDR3 sequence is 14 residues long. Looked up from germline, CDR1 is SGHTS and CDR2 is YDEGEE. CDR3 sequence reads: CASSLALRAETQYF. The CDR3 DNA reads TGTGCCAGCAGCTTGGCATTACGGGCAGAGACCCAGTACTTC.

V usage is TRBV6-5 and J usage is TRBJ1-4, with D possibly TRBD1 on 5 matching bases. CDR1 and CDR2 from the germline V gene are MNHEY and SVGAGI. CDR3 length equals 13 residues. The V end lost 5 bases, the J end lost 8 bases, and 12 bases lay between the germline ends. The CDR3, as DNA: TGTGCCAGCAGTCCGCAGGGAGAGGAAAAACTGTTTTTT. Translated, it gives CASSPQGEEKLFF.

This rearrangement joins TRBV27 to TRBJ1-1; 9 bases fit TRBD1. The CDR3 has 14 residues. From germline, CDR1 is MNHEY and CDR2 SMNVEV (reference sequence). The junction had 4 bases not matched to a gene; V was cut back by 5 bases and J by 3 bases. CDR3 coding DNA: TGTGCCAGCAGTGTGACAGGGGGTGACACTGAAGCTTTCTTT. Encoded protein: CASSVTGGDTEAFF.

The chain carries TRBV9 and TRBJ2-3; 9 bases line up with TRBD2. The CDR3 extends over 16 amino acids. The germline gives CDR1 SGDLS, CDR2 YYNGEE. V lost 3 bases to trimming and J lost 2 bases; unmatched junction nucleotides: 7. The CDR3 loop reads CASSGYAGGPTDTQYF. DNA of the CDR3: TGTGCCAGCAGCGGGTATGCGGGAGGGCCCACAGATACGCAGTATTTT.

A few counts support this clone. The V and J genes are TRBV7-2 and TRBJ2-1; D is possibly TRBD1 (6 bases). Looked up from germline, CDR1 is SGHTA and CDR2 is FQGNSA. V lost 1 base and J lost 1, with 11 bases in between. This CDR3 region has 16 residues. CDR3 sequence (DNA): TGTGCCAGCAGCTTAGGGGACACCTATTCCTACAATGAGCAGTTCTTC. It yields the protein CASSLGDTYSYNEQFF. Filled out from reference TRBV7-2 and TRBJ2-1, the complete variable domain reads GAGVSQSPSNKVTEKGKDVELRCDPISGHTALYWYRQSLGQGLEFLIYFQGNSAPDKSGLPSDRFSAERTGGSVSTLTIQRTQQEDSAVYLCASSLGDTYSYNEQFFGPGTRLTVL.

The chain has TRBV5-6 and TRBJ1-5; possibly TRBD1 for D (6 bases). With 5 bases removed from V and 6 bases from J, the gap between germline ends came to 15 bases. The CDR3 loop spans 14 amino acids. Germline CDR1 SGHDT, CDR2 YYEEEE. CDR3 sequence (DNA): TGTGCCAGCAGTACCATAACAGGGCTTCAGCCCCAGCATTTT. It yields the protein CASSTITGLQPQHF.